This record concerns one TCR beta chain sequence. This clonotype was recorded at least ten times. Its antigen specificity is not known. Base qualities were left out, and no much larger clone turns up one base away. V is reduced by 4 bases and J by 0 bases, leaving a spacing of 17 bases between them. The CDR3 covers 16 residues, taking in both the cysteine and the phenylalanine. Kept here is only the CDR3 DNA, which spans 48 bases and is read in frame from base 1. Sequences SGHKS (CDR1) and YYEKEE (CDR2) are obtained from the germline V gene (reference sequence). This specimen's treatment or condition label, interpreted: allogeneic hematopoietic cell transplantation with graft depleted of TCRalphabeta T cells and CD19 B cells. The children who served as transplant recipients had been given grafts of TCRalphabeta/CD19-depleted allogeneic hematopoietic cells. The data belong to a study of T-cell reconstitution after alpha-beta-depleted transplantation in children (dated by TCRdb to 2016 to 2018). Study-level background: Using TCR repertoire profiling, the study quantitatively followed how T-cell immune reconstitution unfolded in children after TCRalphabeta/CD19-depleted allogeneic hematopoietic cell transplantation. The paper as a whole reports these results and caveats: In some patients, the high TCRbeta diversity seen at day 60 was put down to recipient T cells and intrathymic progenitors that had survived conditioning. Over subsequent months, a decline in hyperexpanded clone frequencies was noted, and after one year, T-cell counts and TCRbeta diversity were mostly ascribed to newly produced T cells. About two months after transplant, the apparently early recovery of alphabetaT-cell counts reportedly depended on just several hundred clones that had expanded rapidly and came from non-depleted graft cells.

Libraries were prepared through PCR. Sequencing was carried out with an Illumina HiSeq 2500. Molecular barcoding was employed in the preparation of TCR libraries, with unique molecular identifiers being used to normalize TCRbeta repertoire quantification. TCRdb passed the public sequencing reads through fastp at Q25 and MiXCR, retaining productive beta sequences. Rows with a matching CDR3 protein are joined into one entry that keeps the most common DNA and genes. For this sample the table gives about 110,000 distinct CDR3 sequences, of which approximately 10% were detected only once. Less than 45% of the sample rests with the top ten.

Source: PBMCs, taken before TCRalphabeta/CD19-depleted stem cell transplant. The sequence was collected from a boy aged 2-15 years with acute lymphoblastic leukemia, due to receive a stem cell transplant. This chain joins TRBV5-5 to TRBJ2-7; a tentative D call is TRBD2 (6 bases match). Read as DNA, the sequence is TGTGCCAGCAGCCCTCGAGGGGAGGTTTACTCCTACGAGCAGTACTTC. Translated, this is CASSPRGEVYSYEQYF.